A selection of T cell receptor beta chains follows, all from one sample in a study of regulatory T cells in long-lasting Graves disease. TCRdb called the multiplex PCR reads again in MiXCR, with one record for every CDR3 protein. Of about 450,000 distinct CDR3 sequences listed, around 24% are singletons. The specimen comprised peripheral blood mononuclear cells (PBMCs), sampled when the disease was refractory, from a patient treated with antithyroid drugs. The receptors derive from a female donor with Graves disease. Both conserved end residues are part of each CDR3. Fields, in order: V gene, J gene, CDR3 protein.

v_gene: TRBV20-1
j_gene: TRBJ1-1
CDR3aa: CSAPGGTEAFF

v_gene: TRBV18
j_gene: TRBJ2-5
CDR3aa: CASSPGDRGGTQYF

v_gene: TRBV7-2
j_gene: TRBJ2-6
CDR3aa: CASSQTVDSSGANVLTF

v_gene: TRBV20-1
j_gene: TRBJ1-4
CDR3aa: CSARDGANEKLFF

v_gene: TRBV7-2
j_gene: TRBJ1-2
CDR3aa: CASRGPNYGYTF

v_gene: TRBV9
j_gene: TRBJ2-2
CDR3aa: CASCEGDYTGELFF

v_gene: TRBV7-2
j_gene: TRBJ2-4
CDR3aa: CASSLEAGVKNIQYF

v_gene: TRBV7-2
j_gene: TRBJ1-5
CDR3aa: CASSLGQSNQPQHF

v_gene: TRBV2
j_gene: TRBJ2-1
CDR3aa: CACRGLAGGQEQFF

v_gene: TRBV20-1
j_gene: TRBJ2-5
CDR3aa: CSARGLATQETQYF

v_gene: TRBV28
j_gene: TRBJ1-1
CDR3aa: CASKGGQTNTEAFF

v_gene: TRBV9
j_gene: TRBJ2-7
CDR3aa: CASSVEGLAGFLPYEQYF

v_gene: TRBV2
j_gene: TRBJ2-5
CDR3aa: CAGSQGPTSGRAHYQETQYF

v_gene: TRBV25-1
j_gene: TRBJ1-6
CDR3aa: CASSPKNNSPLHF

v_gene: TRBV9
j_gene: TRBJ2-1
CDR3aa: CASSGDRGFHNEQFF

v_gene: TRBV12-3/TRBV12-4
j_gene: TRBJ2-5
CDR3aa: CASSLGALEETQYF

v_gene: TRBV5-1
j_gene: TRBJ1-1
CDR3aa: CASSEGGAEAFF

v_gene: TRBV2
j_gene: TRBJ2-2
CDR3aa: CASTASTNTGELFF

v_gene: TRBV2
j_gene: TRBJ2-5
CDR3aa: CASRRHGGGETQYF

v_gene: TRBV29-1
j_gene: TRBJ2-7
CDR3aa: CSVTLDREYEQYF

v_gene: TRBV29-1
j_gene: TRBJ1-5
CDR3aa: CSVPGHSLYSNQPQHF

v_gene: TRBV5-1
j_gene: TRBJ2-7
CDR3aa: CASTGHTYEQYF

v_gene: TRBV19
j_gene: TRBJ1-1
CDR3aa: CASSISIDTEAFF

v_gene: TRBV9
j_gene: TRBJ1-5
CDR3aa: CASSVEPSPNQPQHF

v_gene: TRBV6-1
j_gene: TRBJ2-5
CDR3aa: CASRVLEKRTGGETQYF

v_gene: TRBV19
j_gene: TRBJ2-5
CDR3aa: CASSISGGETQYF

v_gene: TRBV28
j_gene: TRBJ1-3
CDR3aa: CASSPGGQRNTIYF

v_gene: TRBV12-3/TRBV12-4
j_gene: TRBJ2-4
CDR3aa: CASSLGTSRNIQYF

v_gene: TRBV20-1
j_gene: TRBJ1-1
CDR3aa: CSAPNIVGNTEAFF

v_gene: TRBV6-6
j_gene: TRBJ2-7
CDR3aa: CASSYSGGSPHEQYF

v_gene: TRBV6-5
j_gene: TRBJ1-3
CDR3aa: CASSYRGDGNTIYF

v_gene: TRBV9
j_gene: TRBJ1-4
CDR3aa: CASSGQTQGAREKLFF

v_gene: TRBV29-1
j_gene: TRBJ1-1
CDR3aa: CSLRGNTEAFF

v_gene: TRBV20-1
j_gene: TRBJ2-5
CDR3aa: CSARARSGLAEQETQYF

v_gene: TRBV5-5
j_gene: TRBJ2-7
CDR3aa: CASSPGGSAYEQYF

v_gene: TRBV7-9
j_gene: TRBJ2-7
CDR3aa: CASSSATGDEQYF

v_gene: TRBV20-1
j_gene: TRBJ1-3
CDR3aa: CSADSGGSGNTIYF

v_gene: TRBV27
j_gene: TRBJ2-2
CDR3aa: CASRKTLNTGELFF